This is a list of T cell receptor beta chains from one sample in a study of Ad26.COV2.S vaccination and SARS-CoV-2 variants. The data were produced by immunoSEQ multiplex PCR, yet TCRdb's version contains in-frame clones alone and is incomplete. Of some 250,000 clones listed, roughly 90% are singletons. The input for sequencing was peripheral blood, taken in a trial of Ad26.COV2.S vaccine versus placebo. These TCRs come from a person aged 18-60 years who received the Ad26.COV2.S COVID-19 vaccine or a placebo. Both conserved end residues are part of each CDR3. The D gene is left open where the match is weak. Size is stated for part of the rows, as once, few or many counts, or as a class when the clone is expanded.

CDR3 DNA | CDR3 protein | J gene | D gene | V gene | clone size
TGTGCCAGCAGCCAAGGGGCCGCAGGGGGCTCTGGGGCCAACGTCCTGACTTTC | CASSQGAAGGSGANVLTF | TRBJ2-6 | TRBD1 | TRBV4-2 | NA
TGTGCCAGCAGTTACGCCCCTCCAGGGGCCACCTACGAGCAGTACTTC | CASSYAPPGATYEQYF | TRBJ2-7 | NA | TRBV6-5 | NA
TGTGCCAGCAGCCAAATCCATATCAGGGGGAAACGGCCCCAGCATTTT | CASSQIHIRGKRPQHF | TRBJ1-5 | TRBD1 | TRBV28 | NA
TGTGCCAGCAGTTTTCCTCGGGCTAGCGGAAACCACAATGAGCAGTTCTTC | CASSFPRASGNHNEQFF | TRBJ2-1 | TRBD2 | TRBV6-2/TRBV6-3 | NA
TGCGCCAGCAGCTTGGCGGTAGCGGGATCCTGGGAGACCCAGTACTTC | CASSLAVAGSWETQYF | TRBJ2-5 | TRBD2 | TRBV5-1 | NA
TGTGCCAGCAGCCCCGCTTACGGCAGCACAGATACGCAGTATTTT | CASSPAYGSTDTQYF | TRBJ2-3 | NA | TRBV6-5 | many
TGCGCCAGCAGCCCTGGACTAGCGGGAGTGGAGGAAGAGACCCAGTACTTC | CASSPGLAGVEEETQYF | TRBJ2-5 | TRBD2 | TRBV5-1 | NA
TGTGCCAGCAGCCAAGGAGGCAGGAACACAGATACGCAGTATTTT | CASSQGGRNTDTQYF | TRBJ2-3 | NA | TRBV3-1/TRBV3-2 | NA
TGTGCCAGCAGCCGCCCGACTAGCGGCCTGGAGAAGCTGTTTTTT | CASSRPTSGLEKLFF | TRBJ2-2 | TRBD2 | TRBV6-2/TRBV6-3 | NA
TGTGCCAGCAATGAAATAGGGGGACAGCCCCAGCATTTT | CASNEIGGQPQHF | TRBJ1-5 | NA | TRBV2 | NA
TGTGCCAGCAGCTTAGTTAGGGGTTCCCCAGATACGCAGTATTTT | CASSLVRGSPDTQYF | TRBJ2-3 | NA | TRBV7-3 | NA
TGTGCCAGCATGGGGACAGAGAACACCGGGGAGCTGTTTTTT | CASMGTENTGELFF | TRBJ2-2 | TRBD1 | TRBV2 | NA
TGTGCCACGAGGCGGCTTAATGAAAAACTGTTTTTT | CATRRLNEKLFF | TRBJ1-4 | NA | TRBV19 | NA
TGTGCCAGCAGCCCGCCCTTTGGGGGGGCGAACACCGGGGAGCTGTTTTTT | CASSPPFGGANTGELFF | TRBJ2-2 | TRBD2 | TRBV7-2 | NA
TGTGCCAGCAGCTTAAACGGAGAAGCTTTCTTT | CASSLNGEAFF | TRBJ1-1 | NA | TRBV13 | few
TGTGCCAGTAGCGACAGGGGTAACTATGGCTACACCTTC | CASSDRGNYGYTF | TRBJ1-2 | TRBD1 | TRBV19 | NA
TGTGCCAGCAGCCCCGCCCCAGCGGGAGTTATAGGTGGGGAGCTGTTTTTT | CASSPAPAGVIGGELFF | TRBJ2-2 | TRBD2 | TRBV5-6 | NA
TGCGCCAGCAGCTTGGGCGGCAGACCTAACTCCTACGAGCAGTACTTC | CASSLGGRPNSYEQYF | TRBJ2-7 | NA | TRBV5-1 | NA
TGTGCCAGCAGCGGGCGCAACAATGAGCAGTTCTTC | CASSGRNNEQFF | TRBJ2-1 | NA | TRBV7-9 | once
TGCAGCGTCGAATCCCCGTCGACAGGGGGTCACGAGCAGTACTTC | CSVESPSTGGHEQYF | TRBJ2-7 | TRBD1 | TRBV29-1 | NA
TGTGCCAGTAGTATCGGGACAGGGGCCTCCTACGAGCAGTACTTC | CASSIGTGASYEQYF | TRBJ2-7 | TRBD1 | TRBV19 | NA
TGTGCCTGGAGGGAATTAAGGCAATCTTCCTACGAGCAGTACTTC | CAWRELRQSSYEQYF | TRBJ2-7 | NA | TRBV30 | NA
TGTGCCTGGAGCTATGCAGGGGCGGCTGAAGCTTTCTTT | CAWSYAGAAEAFF | TRBJ1-1 | NA | TRBV30 | NA
TGTGCCAGCAGCCCGGGGGGGCCCACAGATACGCAGTATTTT | CASSPGGPTDTQYF | TRBJ2-3 | TRBD2 | TRBV3-1/TRBV3-2 | NA
TGCGCCAGCAGCTTGGTCAGCTCCTACAATGAGCAGTTCTTC | CASSLVSSYNEQFF | TRBJ2-1 | NA | TRBV5-1 | NA
TGTGCCAGCAGCTTGGGACCCATGAACACTGAAGCTTTCTTT | CASSLGPMNTEAFF | TRBJ1-1 | NA | TRBV5-4 | NA
TGTGCCAGCACCAATTTCCTCGGGGGCAATTCCCCCACAGATACGCAGTATTTT | CASTNFLGGNSPTDTQYF | TRBJ2-3 | NA | TRBV7-9 | few
TGTGCCAGCGGGGATACGAACTATGGCTACACCTTC | CASGDTNYGYTF | TRBJ1-2 | NA | TRBV9 | few
TGTGCCAGCAGCCTAGGTTACACCGGGGAGCTGTTTTTT | CASSLGYTGELFF | TRBJ2-2 | NA | TRBV11-2 | NA
TGTGCCAGCAGCTTTGCCGGGGGATTCGGGCAGCCCCAGCATTTT | CASSFAGGFGQPQHF | TRBJ1-5 | NA | TRBV7-2 | NA
TGTGCCAGCAGTGAGGTACAGGGGTCCTACGAGCAGTACTTC | CASSEVQGSYEQYF | TRBJ2-7 | TRBD1 | TRBV6-1 | NA
TGTGCCAGTAGTCCTCCGGGCCTTCCCTTGGAAAAACTGTTTTTT | CASSPPGLPLEKLFF | TRBJ1-4 | NA | TRBV19 | NA
TGCGCCAGCAGCCAAGATCAATCAGGGGGCGCGAACACCGGGGAGCTGTTTTTT | CASSQDQSGGANTGELFF | TRBJ2-2 | TRBD1 | TRBV4-3 | NA
TGTGCCAGCAGCCACCGACAGGGGGCTAATTCACCCCTCCACTTT | CASSHRQGANSPLHF | TRBJ1-6 | TRBD1 | TRBV5-4 | NA
TGTGCCAGTAGTATATTGGGGGCCCGAATCGGGGAGCTGTTTTTT | CASSILGARIGELFF | TRBJ2-2 | NA | TRBV19 | NA
TGCGCCAGCAGCCAAGGAAGTTGGCTAGCGGGACCCGGGGAGCTGTTTTTT | CASSQGSWLAGPGELFF | TRBJ2-2 | TRBD2 | TRBV4-1 | NA
TGTGCCAGCTCGCGTCGGGGGGTTGGAGGGGACACTGAAGCTTTCTTT | CASSRRGVGGDTEAFF | TRBJ1-1 | NA | TRBV18 | NA